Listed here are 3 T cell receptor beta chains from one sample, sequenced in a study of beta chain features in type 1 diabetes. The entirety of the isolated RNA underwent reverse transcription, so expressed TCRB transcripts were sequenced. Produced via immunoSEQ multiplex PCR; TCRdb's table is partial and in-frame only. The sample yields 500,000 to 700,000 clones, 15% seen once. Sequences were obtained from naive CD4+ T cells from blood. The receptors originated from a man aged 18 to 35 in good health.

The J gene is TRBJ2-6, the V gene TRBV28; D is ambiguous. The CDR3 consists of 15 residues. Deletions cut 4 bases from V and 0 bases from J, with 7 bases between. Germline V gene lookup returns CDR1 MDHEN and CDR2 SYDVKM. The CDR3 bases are TGTGCCAGCAGTTCGGCGGCCTCTGGGGCCAACGTCCTGACTTTC. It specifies CASSSAASGANVLTF.

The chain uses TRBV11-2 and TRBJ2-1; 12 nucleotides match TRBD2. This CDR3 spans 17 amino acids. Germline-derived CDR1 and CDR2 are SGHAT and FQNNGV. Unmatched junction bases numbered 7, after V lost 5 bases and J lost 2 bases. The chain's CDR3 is CASSPLAGGLPYNEQFF. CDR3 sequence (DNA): TGTGCCAGCAGCCCACTAGCGGGGGGCCTCCCCTACAATGAGCAGTTCTTC.

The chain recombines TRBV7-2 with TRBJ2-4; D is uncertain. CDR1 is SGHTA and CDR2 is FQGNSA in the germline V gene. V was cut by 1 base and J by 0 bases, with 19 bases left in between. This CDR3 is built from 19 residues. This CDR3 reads CASSLGAFGATIAKNIQYF. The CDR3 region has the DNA TGTGCCAGCAGCTTAGGGGCTTTCGGAGCGACCATAGCCAAAAACATTCAGTACTTC.